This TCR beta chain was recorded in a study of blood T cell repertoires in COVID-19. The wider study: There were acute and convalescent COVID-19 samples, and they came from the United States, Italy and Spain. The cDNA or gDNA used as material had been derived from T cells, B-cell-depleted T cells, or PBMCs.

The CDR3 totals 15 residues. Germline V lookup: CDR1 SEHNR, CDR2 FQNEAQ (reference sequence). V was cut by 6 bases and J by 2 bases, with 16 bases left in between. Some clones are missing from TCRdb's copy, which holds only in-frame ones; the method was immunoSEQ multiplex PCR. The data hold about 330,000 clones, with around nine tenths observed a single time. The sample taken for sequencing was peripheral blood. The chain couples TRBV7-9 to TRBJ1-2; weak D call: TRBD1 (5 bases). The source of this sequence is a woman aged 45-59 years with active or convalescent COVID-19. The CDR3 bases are TGTGCCAGCAGGCCCCGGACATGGACGAACTATGGCTACACCTTC. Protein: CASRPRTWTNYGYTF.